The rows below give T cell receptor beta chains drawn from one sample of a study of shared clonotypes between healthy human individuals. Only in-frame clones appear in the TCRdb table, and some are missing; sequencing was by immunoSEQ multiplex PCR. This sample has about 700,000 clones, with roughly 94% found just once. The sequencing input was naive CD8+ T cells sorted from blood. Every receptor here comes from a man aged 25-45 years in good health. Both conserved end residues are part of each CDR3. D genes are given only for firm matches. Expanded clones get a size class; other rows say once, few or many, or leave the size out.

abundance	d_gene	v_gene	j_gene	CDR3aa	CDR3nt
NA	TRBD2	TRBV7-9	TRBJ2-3	CASRVGTSGLGSTDTQYF	TGTGCCAGCAGGGTTGGGACTAGCGGCCTTGGGAGCACAGATACGCAGTATTTT
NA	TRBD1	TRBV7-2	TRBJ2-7	CASSAQGQGLYEQYF	TGTGCCAGCAGCGCTCAGGGACAGGGCCTCTACGAGCAGTACTTC
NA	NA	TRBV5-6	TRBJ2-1	CASTLVPFNEQFF	TGTGCCAGCACCTTGGTCCCGTTCAATGAGCAGTTCTTC
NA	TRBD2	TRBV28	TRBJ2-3	CASSLGLAAFTDTQYF	TGTGCCAGCAGTTTGGGACTAGCGGCATTCACAGATACGCAGTATTTT
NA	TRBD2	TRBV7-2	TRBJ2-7	CASSWTSGLSYEQYF	TGTGCCAGCAGTTGGACTAGCGGGCTCTCCTACGAGCAGTACTTC
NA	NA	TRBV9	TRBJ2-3	CASSSQAGLDTQYF	TGTGCCAGCAGCTCCCAAGCGGGTCTTGATACGCAGTATTTT
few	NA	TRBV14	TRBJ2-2	CASSLRGSTGELFF	TGTGCCAGCAGCCTTAGAGGCAGCACCGGGGAGCTGTTTTTT
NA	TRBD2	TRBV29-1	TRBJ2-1	CSAGGASGVSYNEQFF	TGCAGCGCCGGGGGGGCCTCGGGAGTCTCCTACAATGAGCAGTTCTTC
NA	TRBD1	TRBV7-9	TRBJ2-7	CASSSGTGSHEQYF	TGTGCCAGCAGCTCCGGGACAGGATCCCACGAGCAGTACTTC
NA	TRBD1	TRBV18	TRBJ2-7	CASSPNRDSTYEQYF	TGTGCCAGCTCACCCAACCGGGACAGTACCTACGAGCAGTACTTC
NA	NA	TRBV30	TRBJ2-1	CAWSVTGDYNEQFF	TGTGCCTGGAGTGTAACCGGGGACTACAATGAGCAGTTCTTC
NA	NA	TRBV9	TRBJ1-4	CASSPSWEDPEEKLFF	TGTGCCAGCAGCCCTAGTTGGGAGGACCCAGAGGAAAAACTGTTTTTT
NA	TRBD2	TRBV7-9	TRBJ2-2	CASSHSGPNTGELFF	TGTGCCAGCAGCCATAGCGGGCCTAACACCGGGGAGCTGTTTTTT
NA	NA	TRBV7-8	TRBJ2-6	CASSPPRADLSGANVLTF	TGTGCCAGCAGCCCCCCCAGGGCTGACCTCTCTGGGGCCAACGTCCTGACTTTC
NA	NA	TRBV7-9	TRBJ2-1	CASSFQGLYNEQFF	TGTGCCAGCAGCTTTCAGGGACTCTACAATGAGCAGTTCTTC
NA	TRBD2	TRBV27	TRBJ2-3	CASSLSISGSADTQYF	TGTGCCAGCAGTTTATCGATTAGCGGGAGCGCAGATACGCAGTATTTT
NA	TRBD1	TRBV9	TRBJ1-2	CASGQGRRGYTF	TGTGCCAGCGGACAGGGACGACGCGGCTACACCTTC
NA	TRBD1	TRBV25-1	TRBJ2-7	CASSIGPRDRVF	TGTGCCAGCAGTATTGGGCCCCGGGACAGAGTCTTC
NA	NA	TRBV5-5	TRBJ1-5	CASSLSVFQPQHF	TGTGCCAGCAGCTTGTCGGTTTTTCAGCCCCAGCATTTT
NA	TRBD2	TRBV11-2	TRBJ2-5	CASSTGSGLVQETQYF	TGTGCCAGCAGTACGGGTAGCGGGTTAGTCCAAGAGACCCAGTACTTC
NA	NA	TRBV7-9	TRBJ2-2	CASSLIRANTGELFF	TGTGCCAGCAGCTTAATTCGCGCGAACACCGGGGAGCTGTTTTTT
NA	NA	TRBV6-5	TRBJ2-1	CASSYVTGVKDEQFF	TGTGCCAGCAGTTACGTAACGGGAGTCAAAGATGAGCAGTTCTTC
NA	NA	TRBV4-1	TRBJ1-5	CASSPNSGDQPQHF	TGCGCCAGCAGCCCGAACTCAGGGGATCAGCCCCAGCATTTT
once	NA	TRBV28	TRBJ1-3	CASLPTGLSGNTIYF	TGTGCCAGCCTACCCACGGGTTTATCTGGAAACACCATATATTTT
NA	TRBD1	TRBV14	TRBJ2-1	CATGTENNEQFF	TGTGCCACCGGGACAGAAAACAATGAGCAGTTCTTC
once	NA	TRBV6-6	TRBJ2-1	CASSPLLGPANNEQFF	TGTGCCAGCAGCCCCCTGCTCGGCCCGGCCAATAATGAGCAGTTCTTC
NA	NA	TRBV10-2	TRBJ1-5	CASSRTARGVQHF	TGCGCCAGCAGCCGGACAGCCCGGGGGGTCCAGCATTTT
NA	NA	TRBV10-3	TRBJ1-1	CAISDVGGTEAFF	TGTGCCATCAGTGACGTAGGGGGCACTGAAGCTTTCTTT
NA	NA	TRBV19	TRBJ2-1	CASSTYSNEQFF	TGTGCCAGTAGTACCTACAGCAATGAGCAGTTCTTC
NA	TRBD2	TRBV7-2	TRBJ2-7	CASSIGLGAYEQYF	TGTGCCAGCAGCATCGGACTAGGGGCCTACGAGCAGTACTTC
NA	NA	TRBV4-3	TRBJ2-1	CASSQDPGVYNEQFF	TGCGCCAGCAGCCAAGACCCAGGGGTTTACAATGAGCAGTTCTTC
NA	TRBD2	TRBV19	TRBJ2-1	CASSISLTSGSYNEQFF	TGTGCCAGTAGTATCTCCCTGACTAGCGGGAGCTACAATGAGCAGTTCTTC
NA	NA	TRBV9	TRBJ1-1	CASSPRGGGVGAHTEAFF	TGTGCCAGCAGCCCCAGAGGAGGGGGGGTAGGCGCCCACACTGAAGCTTTCTTT
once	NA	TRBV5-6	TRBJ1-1	CASSQEGGFMNTEAFF	TGTGCCAGCAGCCAAGAAGGAGGATTCATGAACACTGAAGCTTTCTTT
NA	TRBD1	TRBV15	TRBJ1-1	CATSKGQGEGAFF	TGTGCCACCAGCAAAGGACAGGGGGAGGGAGCTTTCTTT
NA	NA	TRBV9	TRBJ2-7	CASSVGDPSSYEQYF	TGTGCCAGCAGCGTAGGCGACCCGAGCTCCTACGAGCAGTACTTC
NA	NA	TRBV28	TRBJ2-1	CASIQGREVYNEQFF	TGTGCCAGCATTCAGGGGCGGGAAGTCTACAATGAGCAGTTCTTC
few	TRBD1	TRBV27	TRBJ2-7	CASSFGTGSYEQYF	TGTGCCAGCAGTTTTGGGACAGGGTCCTACGAGCAGTACTTC
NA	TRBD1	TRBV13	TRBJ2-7	CASSNRDRGFLFHEQYF	TGTGCCAGCAGCAACCGGGACAGGGGCTTCTTATTTCACGAGCAGTACTTC
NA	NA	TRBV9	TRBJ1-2	CASSVGGAIGYTF	TGTGCCAGCAGCGTAGGAGGGGCGATCGGCTACACCTTC
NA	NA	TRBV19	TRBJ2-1	CASSIEGGSSYNEQFF	TGTGCCAGTAGTATCGAGGGGGGAAGCTCCTACAATGAGCAGTTCTTC
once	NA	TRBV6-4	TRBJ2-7	CASSERGGRLYEQYF	TGTGCCAGCAGTGAACGGGGTGGGAGACTCTACGAGCAGTACTTC
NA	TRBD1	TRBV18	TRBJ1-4	CASSPRTGPSEKLFF	TGTGCCAGCTCACCACGGACAGGGCCGTCTGAAAAACTGTTTTTT
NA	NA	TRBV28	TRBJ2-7	CASSLWGNPIAEQYF	TGTGCCAGCAGTTTATGGGGCAACCCCATCGCCGAGCAGTACTTC
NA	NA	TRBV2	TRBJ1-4	CASSARGEKLFF	TGTGCCAGCTCGGCTCGGGGGGAAAAACTGTTTTTT
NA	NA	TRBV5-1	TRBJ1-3	CASSLGDLPDTIYF	TGCGCCAGCAGCTTGGGGGACCTCCCGGACACCATATATTTT
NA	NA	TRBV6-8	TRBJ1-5	CASSYSTTRENQPQHF	TGTGCCAGCAGTTACTCGACAACCCGGGAGAATCAGCCCCAGCATTTT
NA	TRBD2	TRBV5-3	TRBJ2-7	CASSSGLAGVYEQYF	TGTGCCAGCAGCTCCGGACTAGCGGGAGTTTACGAGCAGTACTTC
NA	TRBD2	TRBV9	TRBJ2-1	CASSVEGTSGPGSYNEQFF	TGTGCCAGCAGCGTAGAGGGGACTAGCGGGCCCGGCTCCTACAATGAGCAGTTCTTC
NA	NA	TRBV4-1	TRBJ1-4	CASSHFTPANEKLFF	TGCGCCAGCAGCCACTTCACCCCGGCGAATGAAAAACTGTTTTTT
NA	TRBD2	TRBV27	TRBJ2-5	CASSPGLEGRGQETQYF	TGTGCCAGCAGTCCCGGACTAGAAGGGAGAGGGCAAGAGACCCAGTACTTC
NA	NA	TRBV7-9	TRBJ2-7	CASSLVSSYEQYF	TGTGCCAGCAGCCTGGTGAGCTCCTACGAGCAGTACTTC
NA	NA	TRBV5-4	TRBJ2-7	CASSLDRLKVEGEQYF	TGTGCCAGCAGCTTAGACAGGCTTAAGGTCGAGGGCGAGCAGTACTTC
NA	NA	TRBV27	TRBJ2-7	CASSLTPQGWNTHEQYF	TGTGCCAGCAGTTTAACCCCCCAGGGATGGAACACCCACGAGCAGTACTTC
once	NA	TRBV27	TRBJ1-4	CASSFGQLQGKLFF	TGTGCCAGCAGTTTTGGGCAGCTTCAGGGAAAACTGTTTTTT